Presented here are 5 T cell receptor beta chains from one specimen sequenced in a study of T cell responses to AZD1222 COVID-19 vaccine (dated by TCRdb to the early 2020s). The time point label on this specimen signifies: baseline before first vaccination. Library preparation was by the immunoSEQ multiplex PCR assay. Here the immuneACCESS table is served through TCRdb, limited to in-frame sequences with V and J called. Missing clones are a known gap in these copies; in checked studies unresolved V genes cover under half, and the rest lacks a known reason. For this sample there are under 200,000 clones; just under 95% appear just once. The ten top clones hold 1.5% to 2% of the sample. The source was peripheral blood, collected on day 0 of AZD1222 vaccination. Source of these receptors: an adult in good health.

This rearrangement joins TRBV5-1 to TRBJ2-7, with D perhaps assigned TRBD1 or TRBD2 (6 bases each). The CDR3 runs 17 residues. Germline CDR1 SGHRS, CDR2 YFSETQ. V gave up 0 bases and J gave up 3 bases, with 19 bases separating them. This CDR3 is CASSLGATGAGNYEQYF. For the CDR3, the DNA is TGCGCCAGCAGCTTGGGGGCTACGGGGGCAGGGAACTACGAGCAGTACTTC.

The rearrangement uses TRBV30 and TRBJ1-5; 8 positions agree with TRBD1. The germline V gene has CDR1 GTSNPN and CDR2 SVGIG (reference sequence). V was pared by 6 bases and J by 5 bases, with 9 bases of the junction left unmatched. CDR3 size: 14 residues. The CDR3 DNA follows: TGTGCCTGCGACAGGGGCCCCTGGGATCAGCCCCAGCATTTT. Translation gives CACDRGPWDQPQHF.

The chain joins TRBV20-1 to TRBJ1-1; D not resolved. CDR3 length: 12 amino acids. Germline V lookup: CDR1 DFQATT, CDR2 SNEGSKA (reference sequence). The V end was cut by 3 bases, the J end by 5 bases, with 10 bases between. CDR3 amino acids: CSASRLETEAFF. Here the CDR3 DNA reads TGCAGTGCTAGTAGGCTCGAAACTGAAGCTTTCTTT.

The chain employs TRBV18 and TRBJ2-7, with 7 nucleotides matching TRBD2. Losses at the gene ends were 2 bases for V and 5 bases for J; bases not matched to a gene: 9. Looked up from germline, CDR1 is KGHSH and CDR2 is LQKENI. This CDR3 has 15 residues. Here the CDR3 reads CASSPWGGLLDEQYF. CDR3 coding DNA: TGTGCCAGCTCACCATGGGGGGGTCTCTTGGACGAGCAGTACTTC.

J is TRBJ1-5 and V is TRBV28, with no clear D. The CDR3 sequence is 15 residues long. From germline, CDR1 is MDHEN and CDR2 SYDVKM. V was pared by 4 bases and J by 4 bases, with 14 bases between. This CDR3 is CASSSSAGWNQPQHF. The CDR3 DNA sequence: TGTGCCAGCAGTTCTTCCGCGGGGTGGAATCAGCCCCAGCATTTT.